This T cell receptor (beta chain) was recorded in a study of cytomegalovirus exposure and HLA in healthy donors. In regard to this clone: Its antigen is still unknown.

The method was immunoSEQ multiplex PCR; TCRdb's version includes in-frame clones alone and lacks a portion of them. The data hold 120,000 to 150,000 clones, with roughly 90% observed a single time. V shed 2 bases and J shed 4 bases, with 9 bases lying between them. This CDR3 comprises 13 residues. Germline V CDR1 and CDR2: MNHEY, SVGAGI. Study-level results: The CMV antigen specificity of a few CMV-associated chains was confirmed through in vitro analysis. The study put 150 or so TCR beta chains on its list as cytomegalovirus-associated. Reported results showed that the classifier diagnosed cytomegalovirus status with high specificity and sensitivity.

This clonotype was obtained from a man younger than 35 in good health and CMV-seronegative. The source material was PBMCs. This chain links TRBV6-5 with TRBJ2-7; D ambiguous. This chain's CDR3 is CASSYGPQYEQYF. The CDR3 DNA follows: TGTGCCAGCAGTTACGGTCCCCAGTACGAGCAGTACTTC.